What follows are 12 T cell receptor beta chains derived from one specimen sequenced in a study of T cell responses to AZD1222 COVID-19 vaccine. This table comes from immunoSEQ multiplex PCR, and its TCRdb copy is limited to in-frame clones, with some not included. The sample yields 110,000 to 150,000 clones, around nine tenths seen once. The source material was peripheral blood, sampled on day 0 of AZD1222 vaccination. These receptors all come from an adult in good health.

The rearrangement joins TRBV6-5 to TRBJ1-2, with D perhaps matching TRBD1 (6 bases). The CDR3 extends over 12 amino acids. Germline CDR1 and CDR2: MNHEY and SVGAGI. Deletions cut 11 bases from V and 3 bases from J, with 13 bases between. The CDR3 protein is CAAGGRDYGYTF. The CDR3 coding sequence is TGTGCCGCCGGGGGGCGCGACTATGGCTACACCTTC.

The chain combines TRBV7-3 with TRBJ2-2; 8 positions match TRBD1. V lost 6 bases to trimming and J lost 5 bases; unmatched junction nucleotides: 5. CDR1 is SGHTA, CDR2 FQGTGA, per germline. This CDR3 comprises 14 residues. CDR3 protein: CASRQGASTGELFF. Written as DNA, the CDR3 is TGTGCCAGCAGGCAGGGGGCGAGTACCGGGGAGCTGTTTTTT.

The chain uses TRBV7-6 and TRBJ2-1; D is undetermined. CDR1 is SGHVS, CDR2 FNYEAQ, per germline. The germline V and J ends were trimmed by 4 bases and 10 bases, with 14 bases remaining between them. This CDR3 spans 13 amino acids. The CDR3 DNA reads TGTGCCAGCAGCTCCTCTGATTGGGCAGAGCAGTTCTTC. Residues: CASSSSDWAEQFF. Together with reference TRBV7-6 and TRBJ2-1, the CDR3 gives the full variable domain: GAGVSQSPRYKVTKRGQDVALRCDPISGHVSLYWYRQALGQGPEFLTYFNYEAQQDKSGLPNDRFSAERPEGSISTLTIQRTEQRDSAMYRCASSSSDWAEQFFGPGTRLTVL.

The chain is built from TRBV11-1 and TRBJ2-7; D possibly corresponds to TRBD2 (6 bases). The CDR3 loop spans 13 amino acids. Germline assignment: CDR1 SGHAT and CDR2 FQDESV (reference sequence). V was pared by 5 bases and J by 2 bases, with 10 bases between. The CDR3 DNA sequence: TGTGCCAGCAGCCTAGGGACTGCCTACGAGCAGTACTTC. Amino acid sequence: CASSLGTAYEQYF.

This clone was detected once. J is TRBJ2-7 and V is TRBV6-2 or TRBV6-3, with D unclear. CDR1 and CDR2 (germline): MNHEY, SVGEGT. The V end lost 6 bases, the J end lost 2 bases, and 8 bases lay between the germline ends. The CDR3 is 12 amino acids. CDR3: CASSSVTYEQYF. The CDR3 bases are TGTGCCAGCAGCAGCGTGACCTACGAGCAGTACTTC.

This clone was counted a few times. The rearrangement links TRBV30 to TRBJ1-1; D ambiguous. The V end lost 0 bases, the J end lost 1 base, and 9 bases lay between the germline ends. The germline CDR1 and CDR2 sequences are GTSNPN and SVGIG (reference sequence). There are 14 residues in the CDR3. The DNA of the CDR3 is TGTGCCTGGAGTGTATCGGGCTGGAACACTGAAGCTTTCTTT. Translated: CAWSVSGWNTEAFF.

This clone occurred once. CDR3 in DNA: TGTGCCAGCAGTTACTCCTGGGGGGGGAGCAATCAGCCCCAGCATTTT. This translates into CASSYSWGGSNQPQHF. The chain employs TRBV6-5 and TRBJ1-5; D may be TRBD1 (5 bases). The CDR3 has 16 amino acids. V lost 0 bases, J lost 1 base, and 10 bases lay in between. Germline CDR1 is MNHEY and CDR2 is SVGAGI.

The chain employs TRBV6-5 and TRBJ2-5; weak D call: TRBD2 (6 bases). Germline CDR1 and CDR2: MNHEY and SVGAGI. CDR3 length equals 11 residues. Trimming removed 11 bases from V and 7 bases from J, with 14 bases in between. CDR3 sequence: CASRRGGTQYF. The CDR3 region has the DNA TGTGCCTCACGACGGGGAGGGACCCAGTACTTC.

This rearrangement joins TRBV7-9 to TRBJ2-7; D ambiguous. The CDR3 consists of 16 residues. Trimming took 5 bases from V and 2 from J, leaving 19 bases between them. Germline-derived CDR1 and CDR2 are SEHNR and FQNEAQ (reference sequence). CDR3 nucleotides: TGTGCCAGCAGCGCCGCCCCCCAGTCGCATCCCTACGAGCAGTACTTC. Residues: CASSAAPQSHPYEQYF.

J is TRBJ2-2 and V is TRBV6-5; TRBD1 matches 10 bases. Germline trimming cut 6 bases from V and 4 bases from J; bases unmatched to any gene: 5. Germline V gene lookup returns CDR1 MNHEY and CDR2 SVGAGI. The CDR3 has 15 amino acids. In DNA, the CDR3 is TGTGCCAGCAGCACCGGGACAGGGGTCACCGGGGAGCTGTTTTTT. Its translation: CASSTGTGVTGELFF.

This clone was observed a single time. The CDR3 here is CASSIDPGQGVNTEAFF. In nucleotides, the CDR3 is TGTGCCAGTAGTATAGATCCGGGACAGGGGGTCAACACTGAAGCTTTCTTT. The V gene is TRBV19, the J gene TRBJ1-1, with 11 positions matching TRBD1. This CDR3 region has 17 residues. V lost 0 bases, J lost 2 bases, and 5 bases stayed unmatched. Germline CDR1 LNHDA, CDR2 SQIVND (reference sequence).

The genes are TRBV6-2 or TRBV6-3 and TRBJ2-7; TRBD1 aligns across 10 bases. Germline CDR1 MNHEY, CDR2 SVGEGT. The CDR3 consists of 17 residues. The ends lost 2 bases at V and 1 base at J; junction bases unmatched: 8. The CDR3 DNA reads TGTGCCAGCAGTTACGAGGGTGCGGGACAGGGGTCCTACGAGCAGTACTTC. Translating gives CASSYEGAGQGSYEQYF.